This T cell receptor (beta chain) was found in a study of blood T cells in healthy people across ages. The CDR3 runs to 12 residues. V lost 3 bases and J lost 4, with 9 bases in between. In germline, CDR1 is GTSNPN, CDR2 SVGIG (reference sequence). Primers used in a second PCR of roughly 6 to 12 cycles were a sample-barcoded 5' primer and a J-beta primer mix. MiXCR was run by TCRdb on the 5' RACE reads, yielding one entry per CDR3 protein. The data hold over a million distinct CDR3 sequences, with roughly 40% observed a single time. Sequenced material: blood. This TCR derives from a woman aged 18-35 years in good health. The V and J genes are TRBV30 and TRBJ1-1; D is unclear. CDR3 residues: CAWRPGVTEAFF. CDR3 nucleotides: TGTGCCTGGAGACCCGGAGTCACTGAAGCTTTCTTT.